The entry below gives a single T cell receptor (beta chain) sequence along with its context. Its cognate antigen is unknown. This record belongs to a study of STAT5B mutations in CD4+ large granular lymphocyte leukemia. The CDR3 has 18 residues. The V segment lost 6 bases and the J segment 7 bases; nucleotides outside the gene matches: 13. Germline lookup yields CDR1 SGHDN and CDR2 FVKESK. Original processing methods: Productive clonotypes were detectable down to 2.59 x 10-5 frequency. Measured with immunoSEQ multiplex PCR; TCRdb has only the in-frame clones, and not every one. V, J and clone size are taken as reported in that table, and D and trimming were inferred from the DNA itself. The sample lists more than 30,000 clones, around 66% seen once, with about 0.45% in the top ten. Findings of the study overall: Compared with healthy controls (2/35), patient top clones favored TRBV06 (8/27).

The receptor comes from a human donor in good health. Sequencing input: CD4+ T cells from blood buffy coats. The chain combines TRBV14 with TRBJ2-1, with 15 bases fitting TRBD2. CDR3: CASSPGLAGGPEINEQFF. As DNA, the CDR3 is TGTGCCAGCAGTCCAGGACTAGCGGGGGGGCCTGAGATTAATGAGCAGTTCTTC.